This T cell receptor (beta chain) is drawn from a study of cytomegalovirus exposure and HLA in healthy donors. Whole-study results and caveats: In a later analysis, a genetic analysis reported fewer productive-TCR N-insertions in an Asian-associated ancestry cluster than the cohort average. In a later analysis, HLA-associated beta chains showed higher expansion and lower generation probabilities than comparable chains. Per published accounts, TCR beta sequences correctly predicted the HLA-A and HLA-B alleles of most subjects.

Primers: 60 Vbeta forward and 13 Jbeta reverse. The assay was immunoSEQ multiplex PCR, and TCRdb's table has in-frame clones only and misses some. The sample consists of about 140,000 clones, approximately 80% of them appearing once. This clone has just one count. Its specificity is unknown. This TCR derives from a man in his forties or fifties in good health and CMV-seronegative. Source material: PBMCs.

CDR3 in amino acids: CATSREGGLNYGYTF. The DNA for the CDR3 is TGTGCCACCAGCAGAGAGGGGGGGCTTAACTATGGCTACACCTTC. The V gene is TRBV15, the J gene TRBJ1-2; D is possibly TRBD1 (6 bases). Germline loops: CDR1 LNHNV, CDR2 YYDKDF (reference sequence). Trimming shortened V by 0 bases and J by 1 base, and 9 bases separated the two germline ends. The CDR3 length is 15 residues.